The 18 T cell receptor beta chains below were found in one sample sequenced in a study of B cell selection in AIRE deficiency. Using immunoSEQ multiplex PCR, the repertoire was profiled, and TCRdb retains in-frame clones only, with some absent. Here the sample spans tens of thousands of clones, approximately 91% being singletons. Sorted regulatory T cells were CD4-positive, CD25-high and CD127-low or negative. Sequencing used CD4+CD25+ Tregs sorted from PBMCs. These receptor sequences come from a human donor in good health.

The gene calls are TRBV10-1 and TRBJ1-1; maybe TRBD1 (6 bases). This CDR3 has 15 amino acids. CDR1 and CDR2 from the germline V gene are WNHNN and SYGVQD (reference sequence). Trimming left V 4 bases short and J 4 bases short, with 16 bases between. The CDR3 loop is CASSASRGLSTEAFF. Written as DNA, the CDR3 is TGCGCCAGCAGTGCTTCCAGGGGCCTGAGCACTGAAGCTTTCTTT.

The chain carries TRBV27 and TRBJ1-1; a possible D gene is TRBD1 (5 bases). Per the germline V gene, CDR1 is MNHEY and CDR2 is SMNVEV (reference sequence). The length of the CDR3 is 11 residues. V lost 5 bases, J lost 6 bases, and 7 bases lay in between. Here the CDR3 DNA reads TGTGCCAGCAGTGGGGACTCTGAAGCTTTCTTT. Amino acid sequence: CASSGDSEAFF.

CDR3: CASSKTGGFRYGYTF. CDR3 coding DNA: TGTGCCAGCAGCAAGACAGGGGGCTTTCGGTATGGCTACACCTTC. The genes are TRBV5-8 and TRBJ1-2; 10 bases map to TRBD1. The length of the CDR3 is 15 residues. The germline CDR1 and CDR2 sequences are SGHTS and YDEGEE. The trim removed 4 bases at V and 5 bases at J, leaving 8 bases unmatched.

V is TRBV2 and J is TRBJ2-5; D ambiguous. The CDR3 covers 13 residues. CDR1 and CDR2 (germline): SNHLY, FYNNEI. V lost 3 bases and J lost 2, with 7 bases in between. The CDR3 region has the DNA TGTGCCAGCAGTGAGTACTTGCAAGAGACCCAGTACTTC. Translating gives CASSEYLQETQYF.

The chain employs TRBV5-4 and TRBJ2-3; 8 nucleotides match TRBD2. Germline CDR1 SGHNT, CDR2 YYREEE (reference sequence). After removal of 5 bases from V and 3 bases from J, the junction contained 8 bases not matched to a gene. This CDR3 has 15 residues. Here the CDR3 reads CASRIGGVGTDTQYF. In nucleotides, the CDR3 is TGTGCCAGCAGGATCGGGGGGGTGGGGACAGATACGCAGTATTTT.

The chain employs TRBV27 and TRBJ1-1, with 7 bases aligning to TRBD1. Per the germline V gene, CDR1 is MNHEY and CDR2 is SMNVEV (reference sequence). V gave up 5 bases and J gave up 1 base; unmatched junction bases: 4. This CDR3 is built from 14 residues. CDR3 DNA: TGTGCCAGCAGTCCACGGACAGGGAACACTGAAGCTTTCTTT. Its protein product is CASSPRTGNTEAFF.

This sequence joins TRBV5-1 and TRBJ2-1; D remains unclear. Germline V gives CDR1 SGHRS, CDR2 YFSETQ. This CDR3 has 13 amino acids. V lost 4 bases and J 6 bases, leaving 11 bases between the germline ends. The CDR3 DNA reads TGCGCCAGCAGCCCTCTTGGCGGCAATGAGCAGTTCTTC. It specifies CASSPLGGNEQFF.

J is TRBJ2-2 and V is TRBV9; D call uncertain. The length of the CDR3 is 12 residues. Germline CDR1 and CDR2: SGDLS and YYNGEE. The V and J ends lost 4 bases and 5 bases respectively, with 6 bases between them. CDR3 bases: TGTGCCAGCAGCCTTTTTACCGGGGAGCTGTTTTTT. Its translation is CASSLFTGELFF.

The chain employs TRBV27 and TRBJ2-1; no firm D call. The ends were cut back, 3 bases at V and 6 bases at J, with 12 bases in the middle. CDR1 and CDR2 (germline): MNHEY, SMNVEV (reference sequence). This CDR3 contains 14 residues. CDR3 coding DNA: TGTGCCAGCAGTTTTGTTGGCGGCCCCAATGAGCAGTTCTTC. It codes for CASSFVGGPNEQFF.

The CDR3 loop is CASLQGRGPTDTQYF. CDR3 nucleotide sequence: TGTGCCAGCCTCCAGGGGCGGGGGCCCACAGATACGCAGTATTTT. The chain combines TRBV6-1 with TRBJ2-3, with D perhaps matching TRBD2 (7 bases). CDR1 MNHNS and CDR2 SASEGT come from the germline V gene. CDR3 size: 15 residues. Trimming took 8 bases from V and 2 from J, leaving 17 bases between them.

This clone was seen a handful of times. The chain uses TRBV6-1 and TRBJ1-2; perhaps TRBD1 as D (6 bases). The CDR3 covers 13 residues. V dropped 6 bases and J dropped 4 bases, with 12 bases sitting between them. Germline V gene lookup returns CDR1 MNHNS and CDR2 SASEGT. CDR3 DNA: TGTGCCAGCAGGCCTGGGGGCGTCTATGGCTACACCTTC. It is translated as CASRPGGVYGYTF.

The rearrangement joins TRBV10-1 to TRBJ2-7, with a tentative D call TRBD2 (5 bases). Between the trimmed V and J ends, which lost 8 bases and 3 bases, there was a span of 14 bases. The germline gives CDR1 WNHNN, CDR2 SYGVQD (reference sequence). The CDR3 length is 13 residues. The CDR3 here is CASGSGGSYEQYF. CDR3 nucleotides: TGCGCCAGCGGATCGGGTGGGAGCTACGAGCAGTACTTC.

This chain connects TRBV7-2 to TRBJ2-7; 10 nucleotides agree with TRBD1. V was clipped by 4 bases and J by 3 bases; unmatched bases: 3. This CDR3 has 14 amino acids. Per germline, CDR1 SGHTA and CDR2 FQGNSA. CDR3 amino acids: CASSYRTGGYEQYF. The CDR3 DNA follows: TGTGCCAGCAGCTACCGGACAGGGGGCTACGAGCAGTACTTC.

The chain joins TRBV6-1 to TRBJ1-2; D remains ambiguous. V was shortened by 4 bases and J by 4 bases, with 10 bases between the two germline ends. There are 13 residues in the CDR3. The germline gives CDR1 MNHNS, CDR2 SASEGT. The CDR3, as DNA: TGTGCCAGCAGTGTAGTGGCAACCTATGGCTACACCTTC. Its protein product is CASSVVATYGYTF.

The V and J genes are TRBV5-6 and TRBJ1-2; no reliable D call. The V gene lost 0 bases and the J gene lost 0 bases, with 12 bases spanning the gap. CDR1 is SGHDT, CDR2 YYEEEE, per germline. The CDR3 spans 16 residues. The DNA for the CDR3 is TGTGCCAGCAGCTTGGCCGCCAGGAGAGCTAACTATGGCTACACCTTC. This translates into CASSLAARRANYGYTF.

The V gene is TRBV5-4, the J gene TRBJ2-7; D assignment may be TRBD1 or TRBD2 (5 bases each). In germline, CDR1 is SGHNT, CDR2 YYREEE (reference sequence). With 0 bases removed from V and 2 bases from J, the gap between germline ends came to 18 bases. This CDR3 has 17 residues. CDR3 amino acids: CASSLGLARDGAYEQYF. Written as DNA, the CDR3 is TGTGCCAGCAGCTTGGGGCTTGCCCGGGACGGAGCCTACGAGCAGTACTTC.

The CDR3 nucleotides are TGTGCCAGGACCACAGGTTCCGAGCAGTACTTC. This sequence encodes CARTTGSEQYF. This chain uses TRBV2 with TRBJ2-7, with a possible D match to TRBD1 (5 bases). The CDR3 sequence is 11 residues long. Germline V CDR1 and CDR2: SNHLY, FYNNEI. V was trimmed by 9 bases and J by 6 bases, leaving 12 bases between them. Full variable domain (missing parts from reference TRBV2 and TRBJ2-7): EPEVTQTPSHQVTQMGQEVILRCVPISNHLYFYWYRQILGQKVEFLVSFYNNEISEKSEIFDDQFSVERPDGSNFTLKIRSTKLEDSAMYFCARTTGSEQYFGPGTRLTVT.

The chain is built from TRBV28 and TRBJ1-4, with D tentatively TRBD1 (5 bases). The germline V gene has CDR1 MDHEN and CDR2 SYDVKM. This CDR3 is built from 15 residues. With 3 bases removed from V and 0 bases from J, the gap between germline ends came to 8 bases. The CDR3: CASSFQGSTNEKLFF. The CDR3 coding sequence is TGTGCCAGCAGTTTCCAGGGCTCAACTAATGAAAAACTGTTTTTT.